Below, 32 T cell receptor beta chains from the same sample are listed, as sequenced in a study of shared clonotypes between healthy human individuals. Clones were read by immunoSEQ multiplex PCR, and TCRdb kept only the in-frame ones, dropping some. Counted here are approximately 2.4 million clones, roughly 95% occurring once; the ten biggest clones make up around 0.13%. Sequencing used naive CD4+ T cells sorted from blood. The subset denotes: CD45RA+ positively selected. These TCRs come from a man younger than 35 in good health.

The chain joins TRBV18 to TRBJ2-7, with D perhaps matching TRBD2 (5 bases). Trimming cost V 6 bases and J 5 bases, with 8 bases left between them. Germline CDR1 reads KGHSH; CDR2 reads LQKENI. The CDR3 is 11 amino acids. The CDR3 region is CASSLGDEQYF. The DNA for the CDR3 is TGTGCCAGCTCTCTCGGGGACGAGCAGTACTTC.

This clone came up once. The same CDR3 is also encoded by other DNA sequences in this sample. The rearrangement links TRBV28 to TRBJ1-4; D remains ambiguous. In germline, CDR1 is MDHEN, CDR2 SYDVKM. The V end lost 2 bases, the J end lost 7 bases, and 11 bases lay between the germline ends. The CDR3 runs to 14 residues. The CDR3 region has the DNA TGTGCCAGCAGTTTAAGTGGATTGGGTGAAAAACTGTTTTTT. This sequence encodes CASSLSGLGEKLFF.

The CDR3 loop reads CASSSRGSTPLHF. The CDR3 DNA follows: TGTGCCAGCAGTTCCCGGGGCTCGACACCCCTCCACTTT. The chain is built from TRBV6-5 and TRBJ1-6, with D possibly being TRBD1 (5 bases). Trimming stripped 4 bases from V and 11 bases from J, with 12 bases between. The CDR3 runs to 13 residues. The germline V gene encodes CDR1 MNHEY and CDR2 SVGAGI.

The V and J genes are TRBV29-1 and TRBJ2-1, with no clear D. The CDR3 is 11 amino acids. From germline, CDR1 is SQVTM and CDR2 ANQGSEA. Trimming removed 2 bases at V and 7 bases at J, with 6 bases between. The CDR3 is CSVESLNEQFF. For the CDR3, the DNA is TGCAGCGTTGAATCCCTAAATGAGCAGTTCTTC.

The chain joins TRBV29-1 to TRBJ2-7, with D possibly being TRBD2 (6 bases). The V gene's germline CDR1 is SQVTM and CDR2 ANQGSEA. This CDR3 region has 12 residues. The V gene lost 5 bases and the J gene lost 5 bases, with 13 bases spanning the gap. CDR3 bases: TGCAGCGTTCAGTTGGGAGGCAACGAGCAGTACTTC. This translates into CSVQLGGNEQYF.

To note about this clone: The same CDR3 can be traced to other DNA sequences in this sample. The chain has TRBV6-5 and TRBJ2-7; the D gene is possibly TRBD1 (5 bases). The CDR3 extends over 13 amino acids. With 5 bases removed from V and 0 bases from J, the gap between germline ends came to 8 bases. Germline V CDR1 and CDR2: MNHEY, SVGAGI. CDR3 residues: CASSRQSSYEQYF. CDR3 DNA: TGTGCCAGCAGTCGACAGAGCTCCTACGAGCAGTACTTC.

Here the CDR3 reads CASSPTGSYEQYF. The CDR3 coding sequence is TGTGCCAGCAGCCCGACAGGGAGCTACGAGCAGTACTTC. The V gene is TRBV7-9, the J gene TRBJ2-7, with TRBD1 matching over 7 bases. Germline CDR1 is SEHNR and CDR2 is FQNEAQ (reference sequence). V trimming: 5 bases; J trimming: 3 bases; junction bases outside the gene matches: 4. The CDR3 spans 13 residues.

The V call is TRBV7-8, the J call TRBJ2-1; a possible D gene is TRBD1 (7 bases). Looked up from germline, CDR1 is SGHVS and CDR2 is FQNEAQ. This CDR3 comprises 16 residues. Trimming shortened V by 3 bases and J by 0 bases, and 12 bases separated the two germline ends. The CDR3, as DNA: TGTGCCAGCAGCTTCAGTCAGGGGGGCTCCTACAATGAGCAGTTCTTC. Residues: CASSFSQGGSYNEQFF.

This sequence joins TRBV30 and TRBJ2-7; tentatively, D is TRBD1 (6 bases). Trimming cost V 7 bases and J 0 bases, with 7 bases left between them. This CDR3 has 11 amino acids. Germline values: CDR1 GTSNPN, CDR2 SVGIG (reference sequence). The CDR3 loop is CALQGSYEQYF. For the CDR3, the DNA is TGTGCCTTACAGGGCTCCTACGAGCAGTACTTC.

In DNA, the CDR3 is TGTGCCAGCAGTGAATATAACCAAAACAGGGTGCAGTACTTC. Residues: CASSEYNQNRVQYF. The V gene is TRBV25-1, the J gene TRBJ2-7; a possible D gene is TRBD1 (6 bases). Germline assignment: CDR1 MGHDK and CDR2 SYGVNS. V dropped 0 bases and J dropped 9 bases, with 15 bases sitting between them. CDR3 length: 14 amino acids.

The genes are TRBV21-1 and TRBJ2-7; the D call in the table, TRBD1, was not verified against the DNA. TRBV21-1 is flagged as a pseudogene. This CDR3 has 14 residues. CDR3 region: CASSKRQGCYEQYF. For the CDR3, the DNA is TGTGCCAGCAGCAAAAGGCAGGGGTGCTACGAGCAGTACTTC.

CDR3 in amino acids: CASSIDLASSYEQYF. The DNA of the CDR3 is TGTGCCAGTAGTATAGATCTGGCCAGTTCCTACGAGCAGTACTTC. J is TRBJ2-7 and V is TRBV19; D is ambiguous. V lost 0 bases to trimming and J lost 1 base, with 10 bases between them. The CDR3 has 15 residues. Looked up from germline, CDR1 is LNHDA and CDR2 is SQIVND (reference sequence).

V gene TRBV5-1 combines with J gene TRBJ1-6, with a weak D call TRBD1 (5 bases). The germline V and J ends were trimmed by 4 bases and 2 bases, with 10 bases remaining between them. The CDR3 consists of 15 residues. CDR1 is SGHRS, CDR2 YFSETQ, per germline. CDR3 loop: CASSLPGPYNSPLHF. CDR3 in DNA: TGCGCCAGCAGCCTCCCAGGGCCCTATAATTCACCCCTCCACTTT.

V gene TRBV5-4 combines with J gene TRBJ2-3, with 7 bases identical to TRBD1. Germline-derived CDR1 and CDR2 are SGHNT and YYREEE (reference sequence). The CDR3 has 14 amino acids. After removal of 3 bases from V and 5 bases from J, the junction contained 6 bases not matched to a gene. As DNA, the CDR3 is TGTGCCAGCAGCTCCACAGGGGCGCAAGATACGCAGTATTTT. It translates to CASSSTGAQDTQYF.

The gene calls are TRBV25-1 and TRBJ1-5; 7 bases fit TRBD1. The CDR3 is 11 amino acids. The trim removed 6 bases at V and 13 bases at J, leaving 6 bases unmatched. Germline values: CDR1 MGHDK, CDR2 SYGVNS. The CDR3 reads CASSRDRLQHF. Written as DNA, the CDR3 is TGTGCCAGCAGCCGGGACAGACTTCAGCATTTT.

The sample holds one count of this clone. The rearrangement joins TRBV15 to TRBJ1-6; the match to TRBD1 covers 7 bases. V shed 0 bases, J shed 0 bases, and the junction held 8 bases outside the gene matches. CDR3 length: 19 amino acids. Germline V CDR1 and CDR2: LNHNV, YYDKDF (reference sequence). CDR3 in amino acids: CATSREGGRGHSYNSPLHF. CDR3 nucleotide sequence: TGTGCCACCAGCAGAGAAGGAGGGAGGGGGCACTCCTATAATTCACCCCTCCACTTT.

This clone was seen a handful of times. The chain employs TRBV7-9 and TRBJ2-1; D perhaps matches TRBD2 (5 bases). In germline, CDR1 is SEHNR, CDR2 FQNEAQ (reference sequence). V shed 4 bases and J shed 7 bases, with 14 bases lying between them. The CDR3 runs 14 residues. The DNA of the CDR3 is TGTGCCAGCAGCTCCACGGCTACGGGGAATGAGCAGTTCTTC. Amino acid sequence: CASSSTATGNEQFF.

V is TRBV4-1 and J is TRBJ2-7; D is ambiguous. V lost 11 bases to trimming and J lost 0 bases, with 14 bases between them. This CDR3 spans 13 amino acids. Germline CDR1 and CDR2: MGHRA and YSYEKL. Here the CDR3 DNA reads TGCGCCTCACGCCTAAAGAGCTCCTACGAGCAGTACTTC. Protein sequence: CASRLKSSYEQYF.

The chain carries TRBV10-2 and TRBJ2-5; 9 positions match TRBD1. J gave up 2 bases and V 6 bases, and 4 bases lay outside the gene matches. This CDR3 has 14 amino acids. Germline values: CDR1 WSHSY, CDR2 SAAADI. The CDR3 DNA follows: TGCGCCAGCAGGGACGGACAGGGGCAAGAGACCCAGTACTTC. It specifies CASRDGQGQETQYF.

This clone was recorded a few times. This chain connects TRBV2 to TRBJ2-7; D is uncertain. Germline V gene lookup returns CDR1 SNHLY and CDR2 FYNNEI. The V gene lost 3 bases and the J gene lost 6 bases, with 18 bases spanning the gap. The CDR3 totals 15 residues. The CDR3 sequence is CASSELSPGLFEQYF. In nucleotides, the CDR3 is TGTGCCAGCAGTGAGTTGTCACCCGGTCTGTTCGAGCAGTACTTC. Together with reference TRBV2 and TRBJ2-7, the CDR3 gives the full variable domain: EPEVTQTPSHQVTQMGQEVILRCVPISNHLYFYWYRQILGQKVEFLVSFYNNEISEKSEIFDDQFSVERPDGSNFTLKIRSTKLEDSAMYFCASSELSPGLFEQYFGPGTRLTVT.

The chain carries TRBV5-4 and TRBJ1-4; D ambiguous. Germline lookup yields CDR1 SGHNT and CDR2 YYREEE (reference sequence). The CDR3 contains 14 residues. Deletions cut 0 bases from V and 4 bases from J, with 7 bases between. The CDR3 DNA reads as TGTGCCAGCAGCTTGGCCAGTCGTAATGAAAAACTGTTTTTT. Its translation is CASSLASRNEKLFF.

The chain employs TRBV6-4 and TRBJ2-3; either TRBD1 or TRBD2 may supply D (5 bases each). Trimming took off 3 bases at V and 8 bases at J, with 15 bases between the two ends. There are 14 residues in the CDR3. Germline lookup yields CDR1 MRHNA and CDR2 SNTAGT. The CDR3 DNA sequence: TGTGCCAGCAGTGAAGCAAGCGGACACGGTACGCAGTATTTT. This gives the protein CASSEASGHGTQYF.

Only one count was recorded for this clone. The rearrangement links TRBV6-1 to TRBJ1-4, with D tentatively TRBD1 (5 bases). The CDR3 totals 17 residues. Germline CDR1 MNHNS, CDR2 SASEGT. V dropped 4 bases and J dropped 0 bases, with 15 bases sitting between them. CDR3 nucleotides: TGTGCCAGCAGTGGGACATTGAGGGTAGCAACTAATGAAAAACTGTTTTTT. Protein: CASSGTLRVATNEKLFF.

About this clone itself: This sample includes further DNA sequences coding for the same CDR3. The chain links TRBV6-5 to TRBJ2-7, with 8 bases matching TRBD1. The length of the CDR3 is 14 residues. V dropped 6 bases and J dropped 1; count of bases not matched to a gene: 5. Germline-derived CDR1 and CDR2 are MNHEY and SVGAGI. The CDR3 loop is CASSRQGSSYEQYF. In DNA, the CDR3 is TGTGCCAGCAGCAGACAGGGGTCATCCTACGAGCAGTACTTC.

This rearrangement joins TRBV28 to TRBJ1-2; 7 nucleotides agree with TRBD1. V shed 3 bases and J 4 bases; nucleotides not matched to a gene: 5. CDR1 and CDR2 from the germline V gene are MDHEN and SYDVKM. CDR3 length: 14 amino acids. DNA for the CDR3: TGTGCCAGCAGTTTCTTGACAGGGTCCTATGGCTACACCTTC. This encodes CASSFLTGSYGYTF.

The chain uses TRBV29-1 and TRBJ2-7, with D possibly matching TRBD2 (7 bases). The CDR3 is 13 residues long. Germline CDR1 reads SQVTM; CDR2 reads ANQGSEA. Trimming cost V 4 bases and J 2 bases, with 12 bases left between them. CDR3 coding DNA: TGCAGCGTTGCAACGGGGGGCCCCTACGAGCAGTACTTC. It is translated as CSVATGGPYEQYF.

The V gene is TRBV19, the J gene TRBJ2-3; 12 bases are shared with TRBD2. After removal of 5 bases from V and 2 bases from J, the junction contained 5 bases not matched to a gene. This CDR3 is built from 16 residues. The V gene's germline CDR1 is LNHDA and CDR2 SQIVND (reference sequence). The CDR3 DNA follows: TGTGCCAGTAGTCAACTAGCGGGAGGACCCACAGATACGCAGTATTTT. Protein: CASSQLAGGPTDTQYF.

The rearrangement uses TRBV27 and TRBJ1-6; D ambiguous. V was trimmed by 4 bases and J by 6 bases, leaving 19 bases between them. The CDR3 runs to 17 residues. From germline, CDR1 is MNHEY and CDR2 SMNVEV (reference sequence). CDR3 region: CASSSPSQSGFNSPLHF. DNA for the CDR3: TGTGCCAGCAGTTCCCCCTCGCAATCGGGGTTTAATTCACCCCTCCACTTT.

The chain employs TRBV30 and TRBJ1-6; 12 nucleotides match TRBD1. The length of the CDR3 is 14 residues. The V gene's germline CDR1 is GTSNPN and CDR2 SVGIG (reference sequence). Trimming removed 1 base from V and 11 bases from J; junction bases left unmatched: 3. CDR3 DNA sequence: TGTGCCTGGAGTGCCGGGACAGGGGGCCCACCCCTCCACTTT. Amino acid sequence: CAWSAGTGGPPLHF.

The V and J genes are TRBV9 and TRBJ2-7; TRBD2 agrees at 7 bases. V lost 0 bases to trimming and J lost 3 bases; unmatched junction nucleotides: 6. The CDR3 consists of 15 residues. Germline V gene lookup returns CDR1 SGDLS and CDR2 YYNGEE. The DNA of the CDR3 is TGTGCCAGCAGCGTAGAGGGAGGGATGGTCTACGAGCAGTACTTC. Translating it yields CASSVEGGMVYEQYF.

The table lists this clone with a count of one. This chain connects TRBV18 to TRBJ2-3; 8 nucleotides match TRBD2. CDR1 is KGHSH, CDR2 LQKENI, per germline. The V gene end was trimmed by 0 bases and the J gene end by 4 bases; junction bases not matched to a gene: 12. There are 18 residues in the CDR3. The CDR3 nucleotides read TGTGCCAGCTCACCACCGGTCGGGGGGGGACTAGTCGCAGATACGCAGTATTTT. Translating gives CASSPPVGGGLVADTQYF.

Concerning this clone itself: Other DNA sequences in this sample translate to the same CDR3. The gene calls are TRBV18 and TRBJ2-3, with D perhaps TRBD2 (6 bases). V lost 2 bases to trimming and J lost 4 bases, with 10 bases between them. The CDR3 is made up of 14 amino acids. Germline CDR1 and CDR2: KGHSH and LQKENI. The CDR3, as DNA: TGTGCCAGCTCACCAACGTCTAGCGCAGATACGCAGTATTTT. This encodes CASSPTSSADTQYF.